The text below deals with one T cell receptor (beta chain). Its binding antigen is unknown. There are no base qualities to consult, and no much larger clone falls within one base. The CDR3 contains 17 residues, cysteine and phenylalanine counted. The kept DNA is CDR3 alone, 51 bases in frame from the first base. CDR1 MNHEY and CDR2 SMNVEV are derived from the germline V gene (reference sequence). V has 7 bases trimmed and J has 2 bases trimmed; junction bases matching no gene number 12. Libraries were made using the immunoSEQ multiplex PCR assay. TCRdb stores this immuneACCESS table with in-frame sequences only. Part of the clones is absent; in the studies checked, under half of the shortfall reflects unresolved V genes, and no reason is known for the rest. The sample has 100,000 to 150,000 clones on record, around nine tenths of them singletons. Together, the top ten hold roughly 2.7% of the sample.

The record originates from a study of control samples from healthy donors and cancer patients (dated by TCRdb to 2020 to 2021). The sample was blood. The V and J segments used are TRBV27 and TRBJ1-2, with 11 middle bases fitting TRBD1. The TCR was taken from a man aged 35-49 years in good health. CDR3 loop: CASKHIPGTGGNYGYTF. The DNA sequence follows: TGTGCCAGCAAACACATACCGGGGACAGGGGGGAACTATGGCTACACCTTC.